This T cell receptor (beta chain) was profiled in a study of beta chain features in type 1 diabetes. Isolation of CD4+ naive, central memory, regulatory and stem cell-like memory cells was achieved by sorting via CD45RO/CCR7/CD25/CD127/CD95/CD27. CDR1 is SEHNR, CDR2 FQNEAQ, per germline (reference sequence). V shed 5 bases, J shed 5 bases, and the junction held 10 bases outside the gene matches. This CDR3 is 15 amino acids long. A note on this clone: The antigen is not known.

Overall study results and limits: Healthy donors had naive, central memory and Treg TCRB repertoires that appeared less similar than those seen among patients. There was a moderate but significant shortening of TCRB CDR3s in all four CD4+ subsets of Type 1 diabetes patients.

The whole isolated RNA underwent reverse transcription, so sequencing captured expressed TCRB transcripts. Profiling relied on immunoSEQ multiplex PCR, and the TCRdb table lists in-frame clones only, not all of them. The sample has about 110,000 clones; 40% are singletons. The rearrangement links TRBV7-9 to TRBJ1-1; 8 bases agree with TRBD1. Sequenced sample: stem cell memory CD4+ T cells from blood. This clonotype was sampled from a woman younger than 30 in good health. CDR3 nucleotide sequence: TGTGCCAGCAGCGCTCCGGACAGGGAGCTGACTGAAGCTTTCTTT. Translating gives CASSAPDRELTEAFF.